These T cell receptor beta chains were read from a single sample in a study of PD-L1 blockade in urothelial cancer. TCRdb keeps only in-frame clones here, not all; method: immunoSEQ multiplex PCR. The table lists about 50,000 clones, 60% to 85% of them singletons. Sequencing used PBMCs, obtained around atezolizumab (anti-PD-L1) treatment. The receptors here all came from a man aged 65 to 85 with urothelial cancer. Each CDR3 is given without its conserved first and last residue. A clone size is listed for some rows: how often the clone was seen (once, few, many), or a class if it is expanded.

j_call clone_size v_call cdr3_aa
TRBJ1-5 NA TRBV29-1 SAGRDDQPQH
TRBJ1-2 NA TRBV4-3 ASSLRQGDGYGYT
TRBJ2-7 NA TRBV27 ASSLQGQGSYEQY
TRBJ2-2 NA TRBV5-1 ASSLTPGQGTRELF
TRBJ2-5 NA TRBV7-2 ASSLGLAGVSMETQY
TRBJ2-5 NA TRBV29-1 SVRGSSGETQY
TRBJ2-7 NA TRBV7-2 ASSLRQGNNEQY
TRBJ2-7 NA TRBV5-1 ASSLISGGGSYEQY
TRBJ2-2 NA TRBV29-1 SVSLNTGELF
TRBJ1-3 few TRBV15 ATSRDRGNTIY
TRBJ1-2 NA TRBV4-1 ASSQDRGGLYGYT
TRBJ2-1 NA TRBV2 ASREGTRYNEQF
TRBJ2-4 once TRBV4-2 ASSPRSSGGAGGRAKNIQY
TRBJ2-3 few TRBV5-1 ASSRRTSGGKTDTQY
TRBJ1-4 NA TRBV7-2 ASSLSGEMSEKLF
TRBJ1-4 NA TRBV18 ASSPPPTGGRTNEKLF
TRBJ2-1 NA TRBV7-9 ASVTGYEQF
TRBJ1-1 NA TRBV28 ASSFMNTEAF
TRBJ1-1 NA TRBV5-6 ASSPAGGQGTEAF
TRBJ1-1 NA TRBV19 ASSNPQGLNTEAF
TRBJ2-5 NA TRBV10-3 AISAGQKETQY
TRBJ2-3 few TRBV19 ASSVPGLAGTDTQY
TRBJ2-5 NA TRBV7-2 ASSLGGEASGNQY
TRBJ1-5 few TRBV5-1 ASSETGSNQPQH
TRBJ1-1 many TRBV18 ASSPTGSMNTEAF
TRBJ2-3 NA TRBV5-4 ASSSPGVRTDTQY
TRBJ2-2 NA TRBV5-1 ASRQQGINTGELF
TRBJ1-4 NA TRBV5-8 ASGATNEKLF
TRBJ1-2 few TRBV9 ASSSTGGYGYT
TRBJ2-5 few TRBV9 ASSVAWGTTETQY
TRBJ1-5 few TRBV19 ASRTGGNQPQH
TRBJ1-5 NA TRBV5-5 ASSLAESNQPQH
TRBJ2-1 few TRBV11-3 ASSLEGAGIHEQF
TRBJ2-5 NA TRBV7-2 ASSFLETQY
TRBJ2-1 once TRBV27 ASSFGSGHFNEQF
TRBJ2-2 once TRBV6-1 ASSAGHSTGELF
TRBJ1-1 NA TRBV2 ASSPDRGRRNTEAF
TRBJ2-2 NA TRBV5-1 ASSLDGTTGELF
TRBJ2-2 NA TRBV9 ASSTHRGGLAGVDTGELF
TRBJ1-3 NA TRBV7-2 ASSATTVPGNTIY
TRBJ2-4 NA TRBV9 ASSPPGFKGMNIQY
TRBJ2-5 few TRBV2 ASSDRETQY
TRBJ1-1 NA TRBV4-3 ASSYSGNTEAF
TRBJ2-4 once TRBV27 ASSPQQVAKNIQY
TRBJ2-7 NA TRBV14 ASSQRWASSYEQY
TRBJ2-7 NA TRBV5-1 ASSLWAGHEQY
TRBJ2-1 NA TRBV6-5 ASSARRRAWDEQF
TRBJ1-2 NA TRBV4-2 ASSQDPGQPYGYT
TRBJ2-1 NA TRBV11-3 ASDLSGGDEQF
TRBJ1-4 NA TRBV5-1 ASSSSTGGATNEKLF
TRBJ2-2 NA TRBV5-6 ASSLPRGIGELF
TRBJ2-3 NA TRBV7-9 ASSLKYREEDTQY